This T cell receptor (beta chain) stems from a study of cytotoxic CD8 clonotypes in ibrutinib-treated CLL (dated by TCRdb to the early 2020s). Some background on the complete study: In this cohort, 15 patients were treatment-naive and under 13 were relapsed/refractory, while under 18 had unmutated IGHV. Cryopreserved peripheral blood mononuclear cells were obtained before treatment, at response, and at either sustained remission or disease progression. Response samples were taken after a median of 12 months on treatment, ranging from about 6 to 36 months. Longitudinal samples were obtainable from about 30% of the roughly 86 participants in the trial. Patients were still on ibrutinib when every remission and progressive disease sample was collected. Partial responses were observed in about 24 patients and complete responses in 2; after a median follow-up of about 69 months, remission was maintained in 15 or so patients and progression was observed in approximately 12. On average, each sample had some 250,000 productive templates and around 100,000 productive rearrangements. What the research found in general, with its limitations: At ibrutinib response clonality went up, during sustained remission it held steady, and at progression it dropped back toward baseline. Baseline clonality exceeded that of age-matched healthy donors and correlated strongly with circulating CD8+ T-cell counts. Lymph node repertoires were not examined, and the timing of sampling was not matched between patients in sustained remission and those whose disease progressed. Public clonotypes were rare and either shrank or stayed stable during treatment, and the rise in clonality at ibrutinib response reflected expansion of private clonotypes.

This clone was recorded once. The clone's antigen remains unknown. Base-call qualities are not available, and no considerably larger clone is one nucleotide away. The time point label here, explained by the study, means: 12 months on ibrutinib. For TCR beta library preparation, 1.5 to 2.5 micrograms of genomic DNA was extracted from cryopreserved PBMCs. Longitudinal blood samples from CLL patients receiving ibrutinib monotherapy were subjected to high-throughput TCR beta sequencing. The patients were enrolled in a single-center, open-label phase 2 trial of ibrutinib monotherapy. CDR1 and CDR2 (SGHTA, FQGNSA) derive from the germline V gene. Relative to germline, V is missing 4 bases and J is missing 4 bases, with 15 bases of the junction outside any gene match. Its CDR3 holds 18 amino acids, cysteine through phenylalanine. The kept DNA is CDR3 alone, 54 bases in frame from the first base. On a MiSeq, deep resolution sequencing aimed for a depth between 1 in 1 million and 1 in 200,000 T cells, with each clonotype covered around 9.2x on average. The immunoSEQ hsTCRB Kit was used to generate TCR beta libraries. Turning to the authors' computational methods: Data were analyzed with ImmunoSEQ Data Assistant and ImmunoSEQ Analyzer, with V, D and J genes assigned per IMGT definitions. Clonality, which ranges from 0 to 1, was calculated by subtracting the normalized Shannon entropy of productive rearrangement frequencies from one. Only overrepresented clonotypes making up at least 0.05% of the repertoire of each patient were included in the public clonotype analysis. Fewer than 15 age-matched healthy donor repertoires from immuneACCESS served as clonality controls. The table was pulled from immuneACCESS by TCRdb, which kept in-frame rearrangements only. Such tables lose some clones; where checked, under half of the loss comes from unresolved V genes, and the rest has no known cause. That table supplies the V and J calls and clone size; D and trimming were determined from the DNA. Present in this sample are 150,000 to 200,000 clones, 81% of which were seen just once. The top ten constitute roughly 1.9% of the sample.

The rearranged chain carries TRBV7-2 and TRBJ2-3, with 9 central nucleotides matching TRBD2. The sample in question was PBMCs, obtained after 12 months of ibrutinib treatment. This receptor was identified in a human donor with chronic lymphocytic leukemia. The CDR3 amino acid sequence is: CASSSLRISGSLSDTQYF. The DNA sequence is TGTGCCAGCAGCTCCCTACGTATTAGCGGGAGCCTCTCAGATACGCAGTATTTT.